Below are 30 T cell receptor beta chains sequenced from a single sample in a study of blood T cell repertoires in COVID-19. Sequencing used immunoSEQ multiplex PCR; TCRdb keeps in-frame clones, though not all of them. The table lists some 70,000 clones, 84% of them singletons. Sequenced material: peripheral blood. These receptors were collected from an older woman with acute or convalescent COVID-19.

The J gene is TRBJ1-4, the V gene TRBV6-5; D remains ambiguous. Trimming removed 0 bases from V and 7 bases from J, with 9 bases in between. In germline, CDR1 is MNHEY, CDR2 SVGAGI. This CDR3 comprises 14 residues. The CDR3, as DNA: TGTGCCAGCAGTTACTCCGGGTGGAGTGAAAAACTGTTTTTT. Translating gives CASSYSGWSEKLFF.

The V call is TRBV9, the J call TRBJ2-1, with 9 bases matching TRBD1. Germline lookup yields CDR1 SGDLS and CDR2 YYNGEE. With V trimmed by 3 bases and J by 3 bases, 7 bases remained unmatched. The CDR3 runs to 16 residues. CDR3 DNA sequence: TGTGCCAGCAGCGGCCTAGTGGACAGGGGCTACAATGAGCAGTTCTTC. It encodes CASSGLVDRGYNEQFF. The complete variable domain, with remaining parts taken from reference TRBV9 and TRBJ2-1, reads DSGVTQTPKHLITATGQRVTLRCSPRSGDLSVYWYQQSLDQGLQFLIQYYNGEERAKGNILERFSAQQFPDLHSELNLSSLELGDSALYFCASSGLVDRGYNEQFFGPGTRLTVL.

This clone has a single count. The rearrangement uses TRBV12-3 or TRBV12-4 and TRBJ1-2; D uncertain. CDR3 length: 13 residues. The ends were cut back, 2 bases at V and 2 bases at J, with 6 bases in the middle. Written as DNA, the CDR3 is TGTGCCAGCAGTTTACGCCAGAACTATGGCTACACCTTC. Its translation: CASSLRQNYGYTF.

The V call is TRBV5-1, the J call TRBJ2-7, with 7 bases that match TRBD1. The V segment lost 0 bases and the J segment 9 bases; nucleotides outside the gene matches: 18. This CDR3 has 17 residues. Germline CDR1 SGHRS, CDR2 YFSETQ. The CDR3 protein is CASSLGSLGTAAVGQYF. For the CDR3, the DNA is TGCGCCAGCAGCTTGGGATCCCTCGGGACAGCCGCTGTGGGGCAGTACTTC.

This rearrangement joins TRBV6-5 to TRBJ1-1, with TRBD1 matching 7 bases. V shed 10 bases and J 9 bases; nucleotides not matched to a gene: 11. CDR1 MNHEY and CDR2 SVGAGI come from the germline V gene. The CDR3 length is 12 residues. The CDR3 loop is CATRGGGLKAFF. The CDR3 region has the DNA TGTGCCACCCGAGGAGGGGGCCTGAAAGCTTTCTTT.

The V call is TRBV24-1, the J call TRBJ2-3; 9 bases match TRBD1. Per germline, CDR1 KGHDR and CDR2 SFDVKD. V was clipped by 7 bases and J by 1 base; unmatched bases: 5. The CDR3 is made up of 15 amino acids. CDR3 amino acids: CATSGRTGGTDTQYF. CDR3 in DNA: TGTGCCACCAGCGGGAGGACAGGGGGCACAGATACGCAGTATTTT.

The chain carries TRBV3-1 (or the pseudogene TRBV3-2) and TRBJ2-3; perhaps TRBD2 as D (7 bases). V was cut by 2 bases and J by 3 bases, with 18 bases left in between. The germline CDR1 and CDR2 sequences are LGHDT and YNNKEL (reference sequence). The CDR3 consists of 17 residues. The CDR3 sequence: CASSQTKGGPVTDTQYF. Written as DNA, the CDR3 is TGTGCCAGCAGCCAAACCAAGGGGGGGCCGGTTACAGATACGCAGTATTTT.

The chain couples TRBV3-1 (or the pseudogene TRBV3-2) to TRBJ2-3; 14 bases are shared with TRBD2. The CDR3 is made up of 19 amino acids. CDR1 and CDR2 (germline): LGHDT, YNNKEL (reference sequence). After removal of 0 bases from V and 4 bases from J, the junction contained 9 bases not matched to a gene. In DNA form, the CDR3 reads TGTGCCAGCAGCCAAGAGCGCCTCGGACTAGCGGGGGGATCAGATACGCAGTATTTT. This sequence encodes CASSQERLGLAGGSDTQYF.

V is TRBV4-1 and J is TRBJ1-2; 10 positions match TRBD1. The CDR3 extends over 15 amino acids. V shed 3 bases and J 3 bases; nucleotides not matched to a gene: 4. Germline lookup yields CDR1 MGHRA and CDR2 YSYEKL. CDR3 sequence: CASSQGTGADYGYTF. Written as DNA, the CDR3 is TGCGCCAGCAGCCAGGGGACAGGGGCGGACTATGGCTACACCTTC.

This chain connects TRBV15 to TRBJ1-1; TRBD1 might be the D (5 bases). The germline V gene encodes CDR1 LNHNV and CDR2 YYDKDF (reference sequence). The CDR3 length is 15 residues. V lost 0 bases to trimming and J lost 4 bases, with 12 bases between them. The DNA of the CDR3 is TGTGCCACCAGCAGAGATCGAAAGGGGTTCACTGAAGCTTTCTTT. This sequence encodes CATSRDRKGFTEAFF.

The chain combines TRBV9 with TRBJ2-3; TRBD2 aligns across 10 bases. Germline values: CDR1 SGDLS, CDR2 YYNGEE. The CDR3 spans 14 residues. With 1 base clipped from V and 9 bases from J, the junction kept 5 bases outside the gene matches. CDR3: CASSVLAGEGTQYF. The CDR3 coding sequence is TGTGCCAGCAGCGTACTAGCGGGGGAAGGGACGCAGTATTTT.

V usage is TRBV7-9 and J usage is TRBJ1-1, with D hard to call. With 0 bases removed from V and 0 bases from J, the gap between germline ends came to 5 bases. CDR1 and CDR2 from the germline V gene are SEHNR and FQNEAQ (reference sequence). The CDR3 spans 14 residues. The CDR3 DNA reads TGTGCCAGCAGCTTAGCGGCAGTGAACACTGAAGCTTTCTTT. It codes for CASSLAAVNTEAFF.

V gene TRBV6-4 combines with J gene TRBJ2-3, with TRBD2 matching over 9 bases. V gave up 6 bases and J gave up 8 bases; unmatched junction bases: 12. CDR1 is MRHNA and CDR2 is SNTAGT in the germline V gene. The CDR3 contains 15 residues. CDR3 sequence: CASSDIAGARGTQYF. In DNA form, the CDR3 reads TGTGCCAGCAGCGATATAGCGGGGGCCCGGGGTACGCAGTATTTT.

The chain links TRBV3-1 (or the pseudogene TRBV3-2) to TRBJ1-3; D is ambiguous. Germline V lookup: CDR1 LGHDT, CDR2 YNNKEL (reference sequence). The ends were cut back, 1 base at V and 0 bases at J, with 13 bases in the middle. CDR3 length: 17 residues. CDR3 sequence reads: CASSQAPDFSSGNTIYF. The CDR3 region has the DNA TGTGCCAGCAGCCAAGCCCCGGACTTCAGCTCTGGAAACACCATATATTTT.

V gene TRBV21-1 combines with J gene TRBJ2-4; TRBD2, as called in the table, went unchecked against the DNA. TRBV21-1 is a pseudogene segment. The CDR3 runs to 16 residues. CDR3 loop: CASSKEGGIAKNIQYF. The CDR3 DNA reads TGTGCCAGCAGCAAAGAGGGGGGGATAGCCAAAAACATTCAGTACTTC.

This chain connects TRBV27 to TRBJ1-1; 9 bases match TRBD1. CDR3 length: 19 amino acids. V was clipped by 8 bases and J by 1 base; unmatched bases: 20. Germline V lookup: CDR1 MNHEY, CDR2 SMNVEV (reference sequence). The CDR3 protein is CASRITSQGQGSRNTEAFF. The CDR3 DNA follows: TGTGCCAGCCGAATTACCTCACAAGGACAGGGGTCTCGGAACACTGAAGCTTTCTTT.

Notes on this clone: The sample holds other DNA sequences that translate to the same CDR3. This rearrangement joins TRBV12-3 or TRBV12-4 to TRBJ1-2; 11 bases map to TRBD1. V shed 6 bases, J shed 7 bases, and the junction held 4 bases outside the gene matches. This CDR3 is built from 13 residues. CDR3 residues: CASSRDRGIGYTF. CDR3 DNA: TGTGCCAGCAGCAGGGACAGGGGGATTGGCTACACCTTC.

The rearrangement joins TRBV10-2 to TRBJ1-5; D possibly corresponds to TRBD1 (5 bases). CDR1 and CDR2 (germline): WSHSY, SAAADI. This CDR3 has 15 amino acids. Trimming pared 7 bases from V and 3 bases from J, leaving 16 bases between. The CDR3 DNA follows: TGCGCCAGCACAGAGTTGGAGGGGTACAATCAGCCCCAGCATTTT. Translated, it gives CASTELEGYNQPQHF.

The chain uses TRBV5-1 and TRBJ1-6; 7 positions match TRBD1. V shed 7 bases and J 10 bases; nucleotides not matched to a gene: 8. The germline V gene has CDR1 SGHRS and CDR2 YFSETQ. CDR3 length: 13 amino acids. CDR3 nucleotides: TGCGCCAGCCAAGACAGGGAAAACTCACCCCTCCACTTT. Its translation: CASQDRENSPLHF.

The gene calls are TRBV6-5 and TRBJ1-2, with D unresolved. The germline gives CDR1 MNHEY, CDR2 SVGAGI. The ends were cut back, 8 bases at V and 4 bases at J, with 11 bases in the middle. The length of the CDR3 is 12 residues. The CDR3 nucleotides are TGTGCCAGCCGATCATCGGTCTATGGCTACACCTTC. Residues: CASRSSVYGYTF.

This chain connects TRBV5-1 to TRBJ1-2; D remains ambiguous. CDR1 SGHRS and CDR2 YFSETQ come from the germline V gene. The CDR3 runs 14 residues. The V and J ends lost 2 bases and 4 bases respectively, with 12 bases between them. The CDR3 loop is CASSLREEAYGYTF. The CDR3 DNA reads TGCGCCAGCAGCTTAAGGGAGGAGGCCTATGGCTACACCTTC.

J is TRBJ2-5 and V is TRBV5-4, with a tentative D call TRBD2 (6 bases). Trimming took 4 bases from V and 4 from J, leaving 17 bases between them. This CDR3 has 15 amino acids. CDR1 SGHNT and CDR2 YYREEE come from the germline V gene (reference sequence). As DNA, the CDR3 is TGTGCCAGCAGCCCGCCGGGGGAGGTGGGAGAGACCCAGTACTTC. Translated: CASSPPGEVGETQYF.

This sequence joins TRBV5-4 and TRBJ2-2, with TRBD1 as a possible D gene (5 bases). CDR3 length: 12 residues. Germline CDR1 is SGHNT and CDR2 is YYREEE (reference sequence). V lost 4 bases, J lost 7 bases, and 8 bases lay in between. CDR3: CASSLDSGELFF. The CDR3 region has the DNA TGTGCCAGCAGCCTAGACAGCGGGGAGCTGTTTTTT.

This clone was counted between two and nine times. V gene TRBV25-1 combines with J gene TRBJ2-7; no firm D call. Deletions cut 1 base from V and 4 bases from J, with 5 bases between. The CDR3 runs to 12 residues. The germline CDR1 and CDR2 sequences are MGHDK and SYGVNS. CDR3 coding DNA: TGTGCCAGCAGTGAATCAGGTTACGAGCAGTACTTC. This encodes CASSESGYEQYF.

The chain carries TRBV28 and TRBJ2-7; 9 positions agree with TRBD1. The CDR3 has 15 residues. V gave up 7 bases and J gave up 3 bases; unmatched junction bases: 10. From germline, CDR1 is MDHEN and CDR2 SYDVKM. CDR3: CASTPTRGQGYEQYF. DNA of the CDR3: TGTGCCAGCACTCCGACGAGGGGACAGGGCTACGAGCAGTACTTC.

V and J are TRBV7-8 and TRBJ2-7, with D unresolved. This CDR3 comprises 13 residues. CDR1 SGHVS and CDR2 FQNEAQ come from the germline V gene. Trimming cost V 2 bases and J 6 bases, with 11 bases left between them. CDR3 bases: TGTGCCAGCAGCTTACGCGGCGGCCCCGAGCAGTACTTC. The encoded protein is CASSLRGGPEQYF.

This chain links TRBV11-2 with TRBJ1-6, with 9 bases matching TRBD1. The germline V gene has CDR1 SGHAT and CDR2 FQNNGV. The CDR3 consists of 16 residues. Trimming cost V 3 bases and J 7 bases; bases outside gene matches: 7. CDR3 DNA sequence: TGTGCCAGCAGCTTGGGGGGACAGGGTGGGAATTCACCCCTCCACTTT. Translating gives CASSLGGQGGNSPLHF. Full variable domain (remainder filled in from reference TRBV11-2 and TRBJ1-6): EAGVAQSPRYKIIEKRQSVAFWCNPISGHATLYWYQQILGQGPKLLIQFQNNGVVDDSQLPKDRFSAERLKGVDSTLKIQPAKLEDSAVYLCASSLGGQGGNSPLHFGNGTRLTVT.

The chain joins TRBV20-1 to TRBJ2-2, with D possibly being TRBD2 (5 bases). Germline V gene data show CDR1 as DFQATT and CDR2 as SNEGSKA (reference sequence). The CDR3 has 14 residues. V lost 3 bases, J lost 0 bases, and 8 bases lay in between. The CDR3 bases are TGCAGTGCTAGTCGCGGGTCGAACACCGGGGAGCTGTTTTTT. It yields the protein CSASRGSNTGELFF.

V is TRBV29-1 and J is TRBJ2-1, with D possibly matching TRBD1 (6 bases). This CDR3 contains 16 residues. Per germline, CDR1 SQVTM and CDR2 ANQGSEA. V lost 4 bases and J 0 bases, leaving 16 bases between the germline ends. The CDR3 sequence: CSVALWTASSYNEQFF. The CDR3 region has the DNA TGCAGCGTTGCTCTATGGACAGCCAGCTCCTACAATGAGCAGTTCTTC.

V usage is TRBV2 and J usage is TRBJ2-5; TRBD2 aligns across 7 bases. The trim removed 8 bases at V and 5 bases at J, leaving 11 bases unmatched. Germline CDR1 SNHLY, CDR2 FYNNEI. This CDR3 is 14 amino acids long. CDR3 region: CASQVAGRVETQYF. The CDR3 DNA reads TGTGCCAGCCAGGTAGCGGGCCGAGTGGAGACCCAGTACTTC.